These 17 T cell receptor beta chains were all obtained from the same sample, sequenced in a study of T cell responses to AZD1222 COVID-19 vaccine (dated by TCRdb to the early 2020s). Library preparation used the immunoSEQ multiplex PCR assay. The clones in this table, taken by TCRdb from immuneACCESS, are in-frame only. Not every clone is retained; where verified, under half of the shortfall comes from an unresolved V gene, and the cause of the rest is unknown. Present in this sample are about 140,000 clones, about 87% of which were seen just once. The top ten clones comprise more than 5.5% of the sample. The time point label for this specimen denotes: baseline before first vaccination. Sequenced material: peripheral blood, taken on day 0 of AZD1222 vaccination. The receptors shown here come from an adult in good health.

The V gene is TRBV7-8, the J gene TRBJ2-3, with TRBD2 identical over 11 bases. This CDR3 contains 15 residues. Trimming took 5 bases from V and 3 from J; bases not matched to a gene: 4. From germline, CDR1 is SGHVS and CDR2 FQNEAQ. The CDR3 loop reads CASSTTSGSTDTQYF. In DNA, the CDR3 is TGTGCCAGCAGCACCACTAGCGGGAGTACAGATACGCAGTATTTT.

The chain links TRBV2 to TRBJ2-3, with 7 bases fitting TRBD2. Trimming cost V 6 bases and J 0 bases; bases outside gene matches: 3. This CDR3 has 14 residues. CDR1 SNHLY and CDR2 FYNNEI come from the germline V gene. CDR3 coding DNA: TGTGCCAGCAGACAGCGGGGAAGCACAGATACGCAGTATTTT. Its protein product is CASRQRGSTDTQYF.

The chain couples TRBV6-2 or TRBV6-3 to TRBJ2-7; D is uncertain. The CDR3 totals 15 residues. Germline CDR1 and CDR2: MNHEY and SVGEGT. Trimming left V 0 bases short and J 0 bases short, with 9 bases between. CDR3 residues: CASSYSQESSYEQYF. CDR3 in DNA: TGTGCCAGCAGTTACTCGCAGGAGTCCTCCTACGAGCAGTACTTC.

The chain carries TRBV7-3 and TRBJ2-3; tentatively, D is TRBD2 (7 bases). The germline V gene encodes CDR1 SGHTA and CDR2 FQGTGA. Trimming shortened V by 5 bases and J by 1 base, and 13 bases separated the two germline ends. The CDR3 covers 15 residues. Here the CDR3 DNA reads TGTGCCAGCAGCCGAGGGGGAGGGGGCACAGATACGCAGTATTTT. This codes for CASSRGGGGTDTQYF.

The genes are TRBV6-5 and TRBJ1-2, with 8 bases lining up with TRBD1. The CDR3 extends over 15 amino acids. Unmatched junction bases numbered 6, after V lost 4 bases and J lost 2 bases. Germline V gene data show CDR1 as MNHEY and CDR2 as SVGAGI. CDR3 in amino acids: CASSSGQGVNYGYTF. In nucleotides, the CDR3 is TGTGCCAGCAGTTCCGGACAGGGCGTGAACTATGGCTACACCTTC.

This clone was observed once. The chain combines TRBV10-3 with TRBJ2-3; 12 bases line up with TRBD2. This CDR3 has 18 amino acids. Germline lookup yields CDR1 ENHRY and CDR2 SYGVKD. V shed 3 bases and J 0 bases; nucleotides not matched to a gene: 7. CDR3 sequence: CAISDLRTSGASTDTQYF. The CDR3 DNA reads TGTGCCATCAGTGACCTCCGGACTAGCGGGGCTAGCACAGATACGCAGTATTTT.

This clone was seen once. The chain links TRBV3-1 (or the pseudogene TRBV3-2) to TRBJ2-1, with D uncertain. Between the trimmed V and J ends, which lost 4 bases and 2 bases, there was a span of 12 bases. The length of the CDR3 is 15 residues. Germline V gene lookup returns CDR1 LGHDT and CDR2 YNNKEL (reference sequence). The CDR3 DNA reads TGTGCCAGCAGCCCCGGCCCTGGGCCCTACAATGAGCAGTTCTTC. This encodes CASSPGPGPYNEQFF.

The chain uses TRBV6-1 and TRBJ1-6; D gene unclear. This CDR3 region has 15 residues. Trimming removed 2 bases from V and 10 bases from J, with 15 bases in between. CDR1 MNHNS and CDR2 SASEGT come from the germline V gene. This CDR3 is CASSETDGGNSPLHF. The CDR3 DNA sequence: TGTGCCAGCAGTGAAACGGACGGTGGGAACTCACCCCTCCACTTT.

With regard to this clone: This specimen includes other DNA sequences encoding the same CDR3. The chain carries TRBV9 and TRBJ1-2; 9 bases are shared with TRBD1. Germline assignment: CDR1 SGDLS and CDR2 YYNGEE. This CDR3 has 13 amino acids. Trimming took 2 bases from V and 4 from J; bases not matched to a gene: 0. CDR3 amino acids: CASSVGQGYGYTF. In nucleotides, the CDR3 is TGTGCCAGCAGCGTGGGACAGGGCTATGGCTACACCTTC.

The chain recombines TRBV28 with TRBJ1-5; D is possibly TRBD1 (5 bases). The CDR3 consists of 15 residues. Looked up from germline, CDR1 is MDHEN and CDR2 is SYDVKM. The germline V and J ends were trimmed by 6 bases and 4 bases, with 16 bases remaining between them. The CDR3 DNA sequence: TGTGCCAGCAGCACTATCCAGGGTGGTAATCAGCCCCAGCATTTT. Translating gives CASSTIQGGNQPQHF.

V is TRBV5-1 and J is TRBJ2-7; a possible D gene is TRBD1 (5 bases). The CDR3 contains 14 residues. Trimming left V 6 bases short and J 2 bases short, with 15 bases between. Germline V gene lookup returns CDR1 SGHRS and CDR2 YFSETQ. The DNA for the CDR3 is TGCGCCAGCACCCCGGATCCAGGGACCTACGAGCAGTACTTC. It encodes CASTPDPGTYEQYF.

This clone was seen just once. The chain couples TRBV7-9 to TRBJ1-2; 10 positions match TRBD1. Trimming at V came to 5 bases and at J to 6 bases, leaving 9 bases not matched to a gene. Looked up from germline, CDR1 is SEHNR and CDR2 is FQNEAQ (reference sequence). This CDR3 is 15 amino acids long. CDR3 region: CASSSTGTGVNGYTF. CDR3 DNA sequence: TGTGCCAGCAGCAGTACCGGGACAGGGGTTAATGGCTACACCTTC.

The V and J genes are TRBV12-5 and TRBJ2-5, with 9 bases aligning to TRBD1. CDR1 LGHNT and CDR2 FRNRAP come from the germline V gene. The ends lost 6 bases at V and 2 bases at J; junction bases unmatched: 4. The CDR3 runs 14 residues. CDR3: CASGWGTGQETQYF. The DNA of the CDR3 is TGTGCTAGTGGCTGGGGGACAGGGCAAGAGACCCAGTACTTC.

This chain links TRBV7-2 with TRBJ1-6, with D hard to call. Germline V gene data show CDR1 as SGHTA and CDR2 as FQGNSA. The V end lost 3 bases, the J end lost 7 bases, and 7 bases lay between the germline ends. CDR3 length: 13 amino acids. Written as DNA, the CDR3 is TGTGCCAGCAGCTTCACGGAAAATTCACCCCTCCACTTT. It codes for CASSFTENSPLHF.

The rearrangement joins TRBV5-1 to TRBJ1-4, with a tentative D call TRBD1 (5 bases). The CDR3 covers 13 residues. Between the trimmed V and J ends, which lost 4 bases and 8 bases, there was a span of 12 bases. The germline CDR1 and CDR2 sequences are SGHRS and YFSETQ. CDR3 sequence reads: CASSRGLGEKLFF. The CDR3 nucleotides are TGCGCCAGCAGCCGGGGCCTAGGGGAAAAACTGTTTTTT.

CDR3 DNA sequence: TGTGCCAGCACCCGGTGGGATGAAGCTTTCTTT. It is translated as CASTRWDEAFF. This chain connects TRBV21-1 to TRBJ1-1. TRBV21-1 is a recognized pseudogene. The CDR3 is made up of 11 amino acids.

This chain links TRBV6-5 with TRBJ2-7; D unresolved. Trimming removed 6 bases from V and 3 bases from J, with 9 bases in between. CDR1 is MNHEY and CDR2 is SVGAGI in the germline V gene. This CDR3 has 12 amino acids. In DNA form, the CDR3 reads TGTGCCAGCAGCCGGACCAGCTACGAGCAGTACTTC. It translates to CASSRTSYEQYF.